This T cell receptor beta chain originates from a study of identical twins. This clonotype was counted at least ten times. TCRdb itself ran the 5' RACE reads through MiXCR, one entry per CDR3 protein. The data show 150,000 or so distinct CDR3 sequences, 3% to 4% seen once. The V end lost 3 bases, the J end lost 9 bases, and 12 bases lay between the germline ends. The CDR3 extends over 12 amino acids. From germline, CDR1 is GTSNPN and CDR2 SVGIG (reference sequence). The chain employs TRBV30 and TRBJ2-1; the D gene is possibly TRBD1 (5 bases). The sequenced material came from memory T cells sorted from blood. The receptor comes from a young man in good health. The CDR3 DNA follows: TGTGCCTGGAGCCAGGGTGGGGCTGAGCAGTTCTTC. The encoded protein is CAWSQGGAEQFF.